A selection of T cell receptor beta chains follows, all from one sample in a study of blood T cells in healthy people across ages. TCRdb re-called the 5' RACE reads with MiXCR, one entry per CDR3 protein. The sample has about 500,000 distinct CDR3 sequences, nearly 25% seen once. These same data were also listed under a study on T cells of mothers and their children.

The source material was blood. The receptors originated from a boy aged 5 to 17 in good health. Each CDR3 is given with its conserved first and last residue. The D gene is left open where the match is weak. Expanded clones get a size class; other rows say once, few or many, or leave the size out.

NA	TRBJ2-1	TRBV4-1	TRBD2	CASSQVDSASGRANEQFF	TGCGCCAGCAGCCAGGTTGATTCGGCTAGCGGGAGGGCCAATGAGCAGTTCTTC
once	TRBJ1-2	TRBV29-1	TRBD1	CTDRTGFDGYTF	TGCACCGACCGGACAGGGTTCGATGGCTACACCTTC
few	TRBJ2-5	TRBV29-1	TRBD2	CSASGNQETQYF	TGCAGCGCTAGCGGCAACCAAGAGACCCAGTACTTC
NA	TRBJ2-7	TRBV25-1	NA	CASSESEGGSYEQYF	TGTGCCAGCAGTGAATCGGAGGGGGGCTCCTACGAGCAGTACTTC
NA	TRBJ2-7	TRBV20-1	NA	CSLRGLGGEQYF	TGCAGCCTTAGGGGACTTGGAGGCGAGCAGTACTTC
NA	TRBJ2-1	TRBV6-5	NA	CASSYRARSSYNEQFF	TGTGCCAGCAGTTACAGAGCGAGAAGCTCCTACAATGAGCAGTTCTTC
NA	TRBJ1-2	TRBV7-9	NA	CASFPSTDGYTF	TGTGCCAGCTTCCCGTCCACTGATGGCTATACCTTC
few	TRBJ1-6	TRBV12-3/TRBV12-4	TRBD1	CASTQGQYNSPLHF	TGTGCCAGCACCCAGGGACAGTATAATTCACCCCTCCACTTT
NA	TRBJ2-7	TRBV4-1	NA	CASSQDRATGSYEQYF	TGCGCCAGCAGCCAAGATAGGGCCACGGGCTCCTACGAGCAGTACTTC
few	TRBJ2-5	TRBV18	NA	CASSPLEGRQETQYF	TGTGCCAGCTCACCACTGGAGGGCCGACAAGAGACCCAGTACTTC
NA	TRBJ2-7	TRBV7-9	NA	CASSLGISDQYEQYF	TGTGCCAGCAGCTTGGGTATTTCGGACCAATACGAGCAGTACTTC
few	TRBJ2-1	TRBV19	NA	CASSRGSSAYNEQFF	TGTGCCAGTTCCCGGGGGAGCAGCGCCTACAATGAGCAGTTCTTC
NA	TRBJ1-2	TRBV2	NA	CASSVYRSSSFRYGYTF	TGTGCCAGCAGTGTATACCGGAGCAGCTCATTCCGCTATGGCTACACCTTC
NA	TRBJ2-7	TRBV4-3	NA	CASSQDRHFEQYF	TGCGCCAGCAGCCAAGATAGGCACTTCGAGCAGTACTTC
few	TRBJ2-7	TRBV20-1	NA	CSAREQVPFTMSSYEQYF	TGCAGTGCTAGGGAACAGGTCCCTTTCACGATGAGCTCCTACGAGCAGTACTTC
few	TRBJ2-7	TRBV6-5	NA	CASRGRDEAGDEQYF	TGTGCCAGCAGGGGACGAGACGAGGCGGGCGACGAGCAGTACTTC
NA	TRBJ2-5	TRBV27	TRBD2	CASSLIGSGGRVAETQYF	TGTGCCAGCAGTTTAATCGGTTCTGGCGGGAGGGTCGCGGAGACCCAGTACTTC
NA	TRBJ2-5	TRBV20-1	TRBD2	CSARDQSGRAGQETQYF	TGCAGTGCTAGAGATCAAAGCGGGAGGGCCGGTCAAGAGACCCAGTACTTC
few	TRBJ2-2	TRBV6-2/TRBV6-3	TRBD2	CASSKTSEGGELFF	TGTGCCAGCAGTAAAACTAGCGAGGGCGGGGAGCTGTTTTTT
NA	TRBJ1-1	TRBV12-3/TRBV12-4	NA	CATKRGGTEAFF	TGTGCCACCAAAAGGGGTGGCACTGAAGCTTTCTTT